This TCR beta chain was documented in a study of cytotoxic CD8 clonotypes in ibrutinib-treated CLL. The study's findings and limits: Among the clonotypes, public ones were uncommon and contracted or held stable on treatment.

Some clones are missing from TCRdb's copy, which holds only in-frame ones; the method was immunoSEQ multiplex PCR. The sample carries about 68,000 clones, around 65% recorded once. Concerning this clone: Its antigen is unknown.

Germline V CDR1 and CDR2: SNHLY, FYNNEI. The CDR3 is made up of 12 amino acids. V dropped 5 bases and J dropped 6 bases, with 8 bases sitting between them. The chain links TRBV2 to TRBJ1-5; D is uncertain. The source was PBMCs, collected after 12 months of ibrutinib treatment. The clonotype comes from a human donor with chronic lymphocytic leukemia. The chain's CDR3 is CASSPTAQPQHF. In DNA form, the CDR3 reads TGTGCCAGCAGTCCTACTGCTCAGCCCCAGCATTTT.